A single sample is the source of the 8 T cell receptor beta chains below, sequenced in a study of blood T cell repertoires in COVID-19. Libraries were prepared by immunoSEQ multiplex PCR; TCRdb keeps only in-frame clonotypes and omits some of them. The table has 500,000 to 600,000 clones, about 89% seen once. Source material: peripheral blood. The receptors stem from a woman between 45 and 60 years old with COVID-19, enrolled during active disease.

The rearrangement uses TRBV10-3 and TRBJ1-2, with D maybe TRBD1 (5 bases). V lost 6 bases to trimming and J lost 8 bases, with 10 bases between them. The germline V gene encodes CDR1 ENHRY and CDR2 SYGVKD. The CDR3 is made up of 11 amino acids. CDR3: CAISGGSGYTF. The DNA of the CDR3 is TGTGCCATCAGCGGGGGGAGCGGCTACACCTTC.

CDR3 in amino acids: CASRADREKGYTF. CDR3 nucleotide sequence: TGCGCCAGCAGGGCGGACAGGGAGAAGGGCTACACCTTC. The J gene is TRBJ1-2, the V gene TRBV10-2; 8 nucleotides match TRBD1. The CDR3 runs 13 residues. Trimming removed 6 bases from V and 8 bases from J; junction bases left unmatched: 8. Germline CDR1 is WSHSY and CDR2 is SAAADI.

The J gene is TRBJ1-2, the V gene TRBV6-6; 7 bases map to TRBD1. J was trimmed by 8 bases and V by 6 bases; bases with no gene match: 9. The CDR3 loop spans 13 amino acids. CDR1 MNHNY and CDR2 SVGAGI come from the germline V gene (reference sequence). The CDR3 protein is CASRELGTAGYTF. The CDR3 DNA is TGTGCCAGCAGGGAACTTGGGACAGCCGGCTACACCTTC.

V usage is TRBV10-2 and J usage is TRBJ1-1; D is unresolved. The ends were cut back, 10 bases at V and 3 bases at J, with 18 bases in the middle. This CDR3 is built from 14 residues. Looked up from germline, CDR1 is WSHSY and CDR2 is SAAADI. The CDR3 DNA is TGCGCCACCAAGGTTAGTGGGGAGGACACTGAAGCTTTCTTT. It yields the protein CATKVSGEDTEAFF.

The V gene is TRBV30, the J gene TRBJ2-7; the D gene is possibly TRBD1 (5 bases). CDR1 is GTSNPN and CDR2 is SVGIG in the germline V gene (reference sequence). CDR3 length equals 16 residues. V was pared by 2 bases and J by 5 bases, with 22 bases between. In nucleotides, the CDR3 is TGTGCCTGGAGTCAAGTCGACAAGGGGATCAGGAACGAGCAGTACTTC. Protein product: CAWSQVDKGIRNEQYF.

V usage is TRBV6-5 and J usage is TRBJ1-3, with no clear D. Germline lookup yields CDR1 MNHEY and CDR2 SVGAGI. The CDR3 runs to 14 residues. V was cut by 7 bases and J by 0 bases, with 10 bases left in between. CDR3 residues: CASTVTYSGNTIYF. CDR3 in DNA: TGTGCCAGCACCGTAACCTACTCTGGAAACACCATATATTTT.

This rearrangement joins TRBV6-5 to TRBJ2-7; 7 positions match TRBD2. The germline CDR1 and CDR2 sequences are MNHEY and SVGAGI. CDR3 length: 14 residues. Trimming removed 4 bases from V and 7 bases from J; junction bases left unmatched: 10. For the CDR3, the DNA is TGTGCCAGCAGTTCCCTCCGGGGGGTTGGAGAGCAGTACTTC. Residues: CASSSLRGVGEQYF.

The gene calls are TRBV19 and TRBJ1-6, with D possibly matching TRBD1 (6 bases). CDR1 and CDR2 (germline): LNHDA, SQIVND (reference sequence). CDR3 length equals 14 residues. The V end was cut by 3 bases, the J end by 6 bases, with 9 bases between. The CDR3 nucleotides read TGTGCCAGTAGTATCACAGGGACTAATTCACCCCTCCACTTT. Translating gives CASSITGTNSPLHF.